The subject of this entry is one TCR beta chain. This sample was included in a study of blood T cell repertoires in COVID-19. Method: immunoSEQ multiplex PCR; TCRdb's copy keeps in-frame clones and lacks some. The table records around 50,000 clones, about 87% of them present only once. This CDR3 is 17 amino acids long. The germline CDR1 and CDR2 sequences are SGHKS and YYEKEE (reference sequence). J gave up 6 bases and V 0 bases, and 10 bases lay outside the gene matches. The TCR sequence derives from a man in his sixties with acute or convalescent COVID-19. V usage is TRBV5-5 and J usage is TRBJ1-5, with 9 bases fitting TRBD1. The sequencing sample was made of peripheral blood. The CDR3 bases are TGTGCCAGCAGCTTGGTTTGGGGACAGGGAGTTGGTCAGCCCCAGCATTTT. Translation gives CASSLVWGQGVGQPQHF.